This paragraph covers one T cell receptor (beta chain) sequence. TCRdb reprocessed the 5' RACE reads and keeps a single row for each CDR3 protein, giving no DNA. The table counts around 450,000 distinct CDR3 sequences; roughly 2.3% lies in the top ten. This CDR3 has 15 residues. CDR1 SGHRS and CDR2 YFSETQ come from the germline V gene. These data are taken from a study of monozygotic twins with inflammatory bowel disease. This TCR came from a human donor with ulcerative colitis or Crohn's disease, or a healthy co-twin of an affected twin (not recorded which). The rearrangement uses TRBV5-1 and TRBJ2-3; TCRdb's assignment of TRBD1 cannot be checked, as there is no DNA. Sample: blood. CDR3 loop: CASSPPGGNTDTQYF.